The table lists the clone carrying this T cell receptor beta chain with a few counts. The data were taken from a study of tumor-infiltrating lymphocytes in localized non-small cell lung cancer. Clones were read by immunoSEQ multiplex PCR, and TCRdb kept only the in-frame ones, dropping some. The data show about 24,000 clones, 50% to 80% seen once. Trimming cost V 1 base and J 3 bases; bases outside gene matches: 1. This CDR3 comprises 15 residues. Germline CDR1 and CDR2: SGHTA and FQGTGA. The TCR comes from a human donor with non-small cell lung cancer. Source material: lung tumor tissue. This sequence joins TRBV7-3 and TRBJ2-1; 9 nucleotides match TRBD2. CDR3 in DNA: TGTGCCAGCAGCTTAAAACTAGCGGGCTACAATGAGCAGTTCTTC. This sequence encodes CASSLKLAGYNEQFF.